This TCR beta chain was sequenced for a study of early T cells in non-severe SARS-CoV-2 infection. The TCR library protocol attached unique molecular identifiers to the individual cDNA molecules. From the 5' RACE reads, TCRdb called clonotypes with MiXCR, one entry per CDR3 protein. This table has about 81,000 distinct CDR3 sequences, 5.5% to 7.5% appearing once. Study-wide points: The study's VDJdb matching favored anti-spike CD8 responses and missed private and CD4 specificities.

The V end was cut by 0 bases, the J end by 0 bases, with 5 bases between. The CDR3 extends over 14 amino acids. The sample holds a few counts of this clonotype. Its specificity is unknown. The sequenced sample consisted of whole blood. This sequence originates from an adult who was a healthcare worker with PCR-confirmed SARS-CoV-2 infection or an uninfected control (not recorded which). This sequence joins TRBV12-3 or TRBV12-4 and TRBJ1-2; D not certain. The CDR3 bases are TGTGCCAGCAGTTTAGCAGAAGCTAACTATGGCTACACCTTC. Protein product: CASSLAEANYGYTF.